This paragraph reports one T cell receptor beta chain. Its antigen is undetermined. The data derive from a study of shared clonotypes between healthy human individuals. Findings and limits, study-wide: Clonotype sharing among donors, it was expected, would be affected by sequencing depth.

The data were produced by immunoSEQ multiplex PCR, yet TCRdb's version contains in-frame clones alone and is incomplete. The data hold 780,000 or so clones, with over 60% observed a single time. A split of CD4+ cells into CD45RA+ naive and CD45RA-negative memory subsets was performed. The sample taken for sequencing was memory CD4+ T cells sorted from blood. Sample subset: CD45RA-negative fraction. The sequence was obtained from a woman aged 25 to 39 in good health.

CDR3 DNA: TGCGCCAGCAGCTTGGCAATAGGAGACATGAACACTGAAGCTTTCTTT. This sequence encodes CASSLAIGDMNTEAFF. V is TRBV5-1 and J is TRBJ1-1, with unresolved D. The CDR3 covers 16 residues. CDR1 and CDR2 from the germline V gene are SGHRS and YFSETQ. Trimming left V 0 bases short and J 0 bases short, with 12 bases between.